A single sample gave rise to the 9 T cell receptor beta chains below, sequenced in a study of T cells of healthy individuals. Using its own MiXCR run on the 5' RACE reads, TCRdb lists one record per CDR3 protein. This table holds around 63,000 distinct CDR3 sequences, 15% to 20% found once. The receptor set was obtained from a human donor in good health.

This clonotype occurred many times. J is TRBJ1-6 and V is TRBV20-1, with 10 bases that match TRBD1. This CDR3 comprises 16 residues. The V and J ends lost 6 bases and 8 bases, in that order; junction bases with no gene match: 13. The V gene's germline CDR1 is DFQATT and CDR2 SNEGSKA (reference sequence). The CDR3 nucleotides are TGCAGTGCCCCCAGGCGGGACAGGGGACGGGATTCACCCCTCCACTTT. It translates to CSAPRRDRGRDSPLHF.

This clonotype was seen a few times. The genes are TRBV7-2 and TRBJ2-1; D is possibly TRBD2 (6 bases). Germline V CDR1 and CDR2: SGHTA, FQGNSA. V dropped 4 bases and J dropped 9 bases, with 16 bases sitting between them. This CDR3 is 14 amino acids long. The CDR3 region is CASSSMAGNFEQFF. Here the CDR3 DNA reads TGTGCCAGCAGCTCCATGGCGGGGAACTTTGAGCAGTTCTTC.

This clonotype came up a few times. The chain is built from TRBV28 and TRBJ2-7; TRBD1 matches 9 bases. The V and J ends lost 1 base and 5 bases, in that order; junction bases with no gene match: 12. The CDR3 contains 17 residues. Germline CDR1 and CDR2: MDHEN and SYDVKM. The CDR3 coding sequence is TGTGCCAGCAGTTTATCCCGTCCGACAGGGGGTATTAACGAGCAGTACTTC. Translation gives CASSLSRPTGGINEQYF.

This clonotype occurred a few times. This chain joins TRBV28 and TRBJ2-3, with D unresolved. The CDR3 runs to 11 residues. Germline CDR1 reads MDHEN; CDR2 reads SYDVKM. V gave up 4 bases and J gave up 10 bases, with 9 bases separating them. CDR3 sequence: CASSSTLAQYF. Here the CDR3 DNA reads TGTGCCAGCAGTTCGACACTGGCGCAGTATTTT.

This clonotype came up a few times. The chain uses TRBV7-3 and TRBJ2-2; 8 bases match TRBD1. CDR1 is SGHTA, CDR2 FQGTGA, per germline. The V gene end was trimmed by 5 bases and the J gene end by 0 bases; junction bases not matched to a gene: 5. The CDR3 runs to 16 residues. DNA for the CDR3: TGTGCCAGCAGCCCAGGGGGACAGGCGAACACCGGGGAGCTGTTTTTT. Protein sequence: CASSPGGQANTGELFF.

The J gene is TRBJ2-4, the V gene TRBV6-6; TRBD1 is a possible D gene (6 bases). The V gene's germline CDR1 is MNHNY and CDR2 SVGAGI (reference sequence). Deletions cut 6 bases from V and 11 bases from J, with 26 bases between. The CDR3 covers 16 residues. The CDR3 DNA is TGTGCCAGCAGCCCCTGGGGGACAAGAAGCGGCCAATTTCAGTACTTC. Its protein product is CASSPWGTRSGQFQYF.

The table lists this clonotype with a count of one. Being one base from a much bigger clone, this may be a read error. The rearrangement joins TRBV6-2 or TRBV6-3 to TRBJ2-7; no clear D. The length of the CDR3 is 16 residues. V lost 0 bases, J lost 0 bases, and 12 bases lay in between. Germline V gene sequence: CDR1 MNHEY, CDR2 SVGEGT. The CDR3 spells CASSYSWHWTSYEQYF. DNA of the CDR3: TGTGCCAGCAGTTACTCATGGCACTGGACCTCCTACGAGCAGTACTTC.

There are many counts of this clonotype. The DNA for the CDR3 is TGTGCCAGCAGCCCTCGCGAGACCGGGGAGCTGTTTTTT. Translated, it gives CASSPRETGELFF. V usage is TRBV7-3 and J usage is TRBJ2-2, with D hard to call. This CDR3 spans 13 amino acids. Germline V CDR1 and CDR2: SGHTA, FQGTGA. V lost 5 bases to trimming and J lost 5 bases, with 9 bases between them.

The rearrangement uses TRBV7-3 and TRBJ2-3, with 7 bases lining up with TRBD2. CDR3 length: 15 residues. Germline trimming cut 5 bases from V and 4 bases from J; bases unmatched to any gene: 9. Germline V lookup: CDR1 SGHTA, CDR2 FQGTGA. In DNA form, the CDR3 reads TGTGCCAGCAGCCCAATGGGAGGGCGGGCAGATACGCAGTATTTT. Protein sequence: CASSPMGGRADTQYF.